This T cell receptor beta chain was identified in a study of blood T cell repertoires in COVID-19. Study in general: Acute-phase and convalescent COVID-19 samples originated in the United States, Italy and Spain. T cells, B-cell-depleted T cells, or PBMCs provided the cDNA or gDNA that served as material.

Trimming removed 8 bases from V and 0 bases from J, with 14 bases in between. This CDR3 is built from 15 residues. The V gene's germline CDR1 is SNHLY and CDR2 FYNNEI. Authors' data handling: Nucleated cell number was recorded as an estimate derived from reference gene primer amplification. Generated by immunoSEQ multiplex PCR, the TCRdb table keeps only in-frame clones and is missing some. The D gene and trimming were derived from the DNA, and the V and J assignments and clone size from that table. Here the sample spans tens of thousands of clones, about 86% being singletons. The TCR was taken from a man aged 45-65 years with acute or convalescent COVID-19. The chain couples TRBV2 to TRBJ1-5; D possibly corresponds to TRBD1 (5 bases). Sequenced material: peripheral blood. CDR3 DNA sequence: TGTGCCAGCGGCCGGGGGAGATATAGCAATCAGCCCCAGCATTTT. Translated: CASGRGRYSNQPQHF.